This is a list of T cell receptor beta chains from one sample in a study of T cells after yellow fever vaccination. TCRdb re-derived calls from the 5' RACE reads in MiXCR, one entry per CDR3 protein. The top ten clones hold under 45% of a sample with tens of thousands of distinct CDR3 sequences, approximately 6.9% of them seen once. Sequencing used CD8+ T cells sorted from PBMCs, obtained 5 days after the first yellow fever vaccination. These receptors all stem from a man younger than 30 who received the YFV17D yellow fever vaccine. CDR3s include the opening cysteine and the closing phenylalanine or tryptophan. A D gene is named only where the DNA matches it firmly. Size is stated for part of the rows, as once, few or many counts, or as a class when the clone is expanded.

15,TRBJ1-5,NA,TRBV5-6,NA,CASSLGQGRGQPQHF,TGTGCCAGCAGCTTGGGGCAGGGACGTGGACAGCCCCAGCATTTT
14,TRBJ2-1,NA,TRBV6-5,NA,CASSYSSFRGEQFF,TGTGCCAGCAGTTACTCAAGTTTCCGAGGGGAGCAGTTCTTC
15,TRBJ2-1,NA,TRBV4-1,TRBD2,CASSQEGGAGWEQFF,TGCGCCAGCAGCCAAGAGGGAGGGGCTGGGTGGGAGCAGTTCTTC
16,TRBJ2-7,few,TRBV7-9,TRBD2,CASSPREGHPDYEQYF,TGTGCCAGCAGCCCCCGGGAGGGACACCCCGACTACGAGCAGTACTTC
14,TRBJ2-4,NA,TRBV20-1,TRBD2,CSALLGGGRYIQYF,TGCAGTGCTCTCCTCGGCGGGGGGAGATACATTCAGTACTTC
14,TRBJ2-1,few,TRBV4-1,NA,CASSQGRVPNEQFF,TGCGCCAGCAGCCAAGGCAGGGTTCCCAATGAGCAGTTCTTC
13,TRBJ1-2,NA,TRBV7-9,NA,CASSRYLKGGYTF,TGTGCCAGCAGCCGATACCTTAAGGGAGGCTACACCTTC
21,TRBJ2-1,NA,TRBV4-1,TRBD2,CASSHRYPSSTGTSGDNEQFF,TGCGCCAGCAGCCACCGCTACCCTTCGTCAACCGGGACTAGCGGGGACAATGAGCAGTTCTTC
16,TRBJ2-3,many,TRBV9,NA,CASSVAGVLPTDTQYF,TGTGCCAGCAGCGTAGCGGGGGTCCTCCCCACAGATACGCAGTATTTT
12,TRBJ2-3,NA,TRBV29-1,NA,CSVEDAGDTQYF,TGCAGCGTTGAAGATGCCGGGGATACGCAGTATTTT
13,TRBJ1-5,NA,TRBV5-1,NA,CASSFQGNQPQHF,TGCGCCAGCAGCTTTCAAGGAAATCAGCCCCAGCATTTT
16,TRBJ1-2,NA,TRBV28,TRBD1,CASSLLQTGLSYGYTF,TGTGCCAGCAGTTTGCTTCAGACAGGGCTGAGCTATGGCTACACCTTC